A single sample is the source of the 30 T cell receptor beta chains below, sequenced in a study of regulatory T cells. Findings and caveats of the study: In CD3G-deficient patients, conventional CD4+ T cells were enriched for hydrophobic CDR3 residues at positions 6 and 7.

Their recognized antigens are unknown. The PCR used 52 TRBV and 13 TRBJ primers. Here immunoSEQ multiplex PCR was the method, and the copy in TCRdb shows in-frame clones only, minus some. The table has approximately 31,000 clones, approximately 93% seen once. Sequencing was done on a sample of conventional CD4+ T cells sorted from blood. The receptors were gathered from a child aged 2 to 9 with CD3G deficiency.

This chain uses TRBV28 with TRBJ2-7; 7 nucleotides agree with TRBD1. This CDR3 has 14 amino acids. Germline CDR1 is MDHEN and CDR2 is SYDVKM. Trimming removed 5 bases from V and 0 bases from J; junction bases left unmatched: 4. The CDR3 DNA follows: TGTGCCAGCAGTCTGAGGGACAGCTCCTACGAGCAGTACTTC. It encodes CASSLRDSSYEQYF.

J is TRBJ2-7 and V is TRBV28; the match to TRBD2 covers 12 bases. The V segment lost 6 bases and the J segment 9 bases; nucleotides outside the gene matches: 9. Germline V lookup: CDR1 MDHEN, CDR2 SYDVKM. The CDR3 loop spans 14 amino acids. As DNA, the CDR3 is TGTGCCAGCAGGGGGACGGGACTAGCGGGCTCGCAGTACTTC. Its protein product is CASRGTGLAGSQYF.

The chain has TRBV10-3 and TRBJ2-7, with 10 bases fitting TRBD2. V was pared by 6 bases and J by 4 bases, with 9 bases of the junction left unmatched. Looked up from germline, CDR1 is ENHRY and CDR2 is SYGVKD. The CDR3 spans 15 residues. The CDR3 bases are TGTGCCATCAGCCCATCGAGCGGGAGGGGGTACGAGCAGTACTTC. Encoded protein: CAISPSSGRGYEQYF.

V and J are TRBV28 and TRBJ2-7; no clear D. Germline V lookup: CDR1 MDHEN, CDR2 SYDVKM. Trimming shortened V by 2 bases and J by 5 bases, and 13 bases separated the two germline ends. The CDR3 consists of 14 residues. CDR3 DNA: TGTGCCAGCAGTTTAGGGCAGGTGTTCGACGAGCAGTACTTC. Translation gives CASSLGQVFDEQYF.

The chain has TRBV28 and TRBJ2-7; 11 nucleotides match TRBD1. V was clipped by 5 bases and J by 3 bases; unmatched bases: 9. Germline CDR1 reads MDHEN; CDR2 reads SYDVKM. This CDR3 comprises 16 residues. The CDR3 DNA is TGTGCCAGCAGTGAAACCCCGGGACAGGGGGGCTACGAGCAGTACTTC. Its protein product is CASSETPGQGGYEQYF.

The chain carries TRBV6-1 and TRBJ2-7; TRBD1 is a possible D gene (6 bases). The CDR3 loop spans 10 amino acids. Germline V gives CDR1 MNHNS, CDR2 SASEGT. V lost 11 bases and J 5 bases, leaving 10 bases between the germline ends. The CDR3 DNA follows: TGTGCCGAACGGACAGACGAGCAGTACTTC. Amino acid sequence: CAERTDEQYF.

V usage is TRBV28 and J usage is TRBJ1-2; D remains unclear. The CDR3 sequence is 13 residues long. CDR1 and CDR2 (germline): MDHEN, SYDVKM. V was clipped by 7 bases and J by 8 bases, with 17 bases between them. CDR3 amino acids: CASTRERKLGYTF. CDR3 nucleotide sequence: TGTGCCAGCACGAGGGAGCGCAAGTTAGGCTACACCTTC.

The chain is built from TRBV10-1 and TRBJ1-4; D not certain. The CDR3 is 15 residues long. Germline V gene data show CDR1 as WNHNN and CDR2 as SYGVQD (reference sequence). V lost 8 bases and J lost 5, with 18 bases in between. CDR3 loop: CASAVPGCRNEKLFF. In DNA form, the CDR3 reads TGCGCCAGCGCGGTACCCGGCTGTAGGAATGAAAAACTGTTTTTT.

This rearrangement joins TRBV28 to TRBJ2-5; tentatively, D is TRBD2 (7 bases). Germline V gives CDR1 MDHEN, CDR2 SYDVKM. Trimming shortened V by 5 bases and J by 7 bases, and 14 bases separated the two germline ends. The CDR3 runs 13 residues. DNA for the CDR3: TGTGCCAGCAGTACACAGGGAGGGGGGACCCAGTACTTC. Protein product: CASSTQGGGTQYF.

The chain joins TRBV28 to TRBJ1-2; possibly TRBD1 for D (5 bases). CDR1 and CDR2 from the germline V gene are MDHEN and SYDVKM. This CDR3 spans 13 amino acids. V was pared by 6 bases and J by 3 bases, with 11 bases between. CDR3 sequence: CASSLRADYGYTF. The CDR3 DNA follows: TGTGCCAGCAGCCTCAGGGCAGACTATGGCTACACCTTC.

The chain uses TRBV5-1 and TRBJ2-3; 8 bases map to TRBD2. The CDR3 contains 16 residues. Germline CDR1 is SGHRS and CDR2 is YFSETQ. The V gene end was trimmed by 0 bases and the J gene end by 2 bases; junction bases not matched to a gene: 5. The CDR3 DNA reads as TGCGCCAGCAGCTTGGCCACAGCGGGAGCCACAGATACGCAGTATTTT. Amino acid sequence: CASSLATAGATDTQYF.

The rearrangement links TRBV13 to TRBJ2-1; perhaps D is TRBD1 or TRBD2 (5 bases each). The CDR3 contains 14 residues. The germline V and J ends were trimmed by 0 bases and 8 bases, with 11 bases remaining between them. Germline V gene lookup returns CDR1 PRHDT and CDR2 FYEKMQ (reference sequence). The CDR3 bases are TGTGCCAGCAGCTTAGGCTCAGGGACCCATGAGCAGTTCTTC. Protein sequence: CASSLGSGTHEQFF.

A single count supports this clone. The gene calls are TRBV11-2 and TRBJ2-3; the match to TRBD1 covers 9 bases. The V gene end was trimmed by 8 bases and the J gene end by 7 bases; junction bases not matched to a gene: 10. CDR1 is SGHAT, CDR2 FQNNGV, per germline. This CDR3 comprises 14 residues. CDR3 loop: CASASGQGGYTQYF. The DNA for the CDR3 is TGTGCCAGCGCTTCGGGACAGGGAGGGTATACGCAGTATTTT.

This chain joins TRBV5-1 and TRBJ2-2; tentative D call: TRBD1 (6 bases). V was pared by 5 bases and J by 4 bases, with 15 bases between. The CDR3 length is 15 residues. Germline assignment: CDR1 SGHRS and CDR2 YFSETQ. CDR3 residues: CASSSAGASTGELFF. The CDR3 nucleotides read TGCGCCAGCAGTTCTGCAGGGGCCAGCACCGGGGAGCTGTTTTTT.

The rearrangement joins TRBV28 to TRBJ1-5; D might be TRBD1 (5 bases). There are 15 residues in the CDR3. Germline assignment: CDR1 MDHEN and CDR2 SYDVKM. The V end was cut by 3 bases, the J end by 6 bases, with 15 bases between. The CDR3 nucleotides are TGTGCCAGCAGTTTGGCAGGGCCATTAGTTCAGCCCCAGCATTTT. Its protein product is CASSLAGPLVQPQHF.

The chain has TRBV19 and TRBJ2-1, with 11 bases matching TRBD2. This CDR3 has 15 amino acids. Germline assignment: CDR1 LNHDA and CDR2 SQIVND (reference sequence). With 6 bases clipped from V and 5 bases from J, the junction kept 6 bases outside the gene matches. The CDR3: CASRATSGVHNEQFF. The CDR3 DNA reads TGTGCCAGTAGGGCGACTAGCGGGGTTCACAATGAGCAGTTCTTC. Full variable domain (rest looked up from reference TRBV19 and TRBJ2-1): DGGITQSPKYLFRKEGQNVTLSCEQNLNHDAMYWYRQDPGQGLRLIYYSQIVNDFQKGDIAEGYSVSREKKESFPLTVTSAQKNPTAFYLCASRATSGVHNEQFFGPGTRLTVL.

This clone was observed a single time. The gene calls are TRBV28 and TRBJ2-5; D call uncertain. The length of the CDR3 is 14 residues. CDR1 and CDR2 from the germline V gene are MDHEN and SYDVKM. Trimming left V 5 bases short and J 4 bases short, with 14 bases between. The CDR3 nucleotides read TGTGCCAGCAGTCCCCCCGGCCTCGGAGAGACCCAGTACTTC. The encoded protein is CASSPPGLGETQYF.

The table lists this clone with a few counts. The chain employs TRBV6-6 and TRBJ1-3; D remains unclear. V lost 3 bases and J lost 6, with 12 bases in between. There are 14 residues in the CDR3. Germline values: CDR1 MNHNY, CDR2 SVGAGI (reference sequence). CDR3 sequence reads: CASSYAGGENTIYF. Here the CDR3 DNA reads TGTGCCAGCAGTTATGCAGGCGGCGAAAACACCATATATTTT.

The chain has TRBV5-1 and TRBJ2-5; D is possibly TRBD1 (6 bases). The V end lost 1 base, the J end lost 4 bases, and 11 bases lay between the germline ends. CDR1 is SGHRS and CDR2 is YFSETQ in the germline V gene. The CDR3 covers 14 residues. The CDR3 bases are TGCGCCAGCAGCTTGTCACTAGGGGGAGAGACCCAGTACTTC. Translation: CASSLSLGGETQYF. The variable domain in full, with the rest retrieved from reference TRBV5-1 and TRBJ2-5, is KAGVTQTPRYLIKTRGQQVTLSCSPISGHRSVSWYQQTPGQGLQFLFEYFSETQRNKGNFPGRFSGRQFSNSRSEMNVSTLELGDSALYLCASSLSLGGETQYFGPGTRLLVL.

This rearrangement joins TRBV4-1 to TRBJ2-7, with D perhaps TRBD2 (5 bases). The germline V gene has CDR1 MGHRA and CDR2 YSYEKL. Between the trimmed V and J ends, which lost 0 bases and 4 bases, there was a span of 19 bases. The CDR3 length is 17 residues. The CDR3 sequence: CASSQEAVGAGIYEQYF. Written as DNA, the CDR3 is TGCGCCAGCAGCCAAGAGGCCGTGGGTGCGGGCATATACGAGCAGTACTTC.

CDR3 residues: CASSLLGSSEAFF. CDR3 coding DNA: TGTGCCAGCAGCTTACTAGGGTCAAGTGAAGCTTTCTTT. The rearrangement uses TRBV7-9 and TRBJ1-1; D gene ambiguous. CDR1 and CDR2 from the germline V gene are SEHNR and FQNEAQ (reference sequence). The CDR3 has 13 residues. The V gene lost 2 bases and the J gene lost 7 bases, with 11 bases spanning the gap.

The rearrangement uses TRBV7-2 and TRBJ2-1, with D perhaps TRBD1 or TRBD2 (5 bases each). This CDR3 comprises 15 residues. Germline assignment: CDR1 SGHTA and CDR2 FQGNSA. V dropped 1 base and J dropped 6 bases, with 13 bases sitting between them. The CDR3 DNA reads as TGTGCCAGCAGCTTAGTTGGGGGAATGGGCAATGAGCAGTTCTTC. Translating it yields CASSLVGGMGNEQFF.

V is TRBV19 and J is TRBJ2-2; D remains unclear. The V and J ends lost 5 bases and 5 bases respectively, with 6 bases between them. Germline lookup yields CDR1 LNHDA and CDR2 SQIVND (reference sequence). The CDR3 consists of 12 residues. CDR3 residues: CASSLSTGELFF. DNA of the CDR3: TGTGCCAGTAGTCTATCAACCGGGGAGCTGTTTTTT.

The chain's CDR3 is CASRGNTEAFF. CDR3 coding DNA: TGTGCCAGCAGGGGGAACACTGAAGCTTTCTTT. The rearrangement uses TRBV6-1 and TRBJ1-1; no firm D call. CDR3 length: 11 amino acids. CDR1 is MNHNS, CDR2 SASEGT, per germline. V lost 6 bases, J lost 1 base, and 3 bases lay in between.

The count of this clone is one. The chain combines TRBV6-1 with TRBJ2-7; maybe TRBD1 (6 bases). Trimming left V 2 bases short and J 1 base short, with 6 bases between. The CDR3 is 13 residues long. The germline V gene encodes CDR1 MNHNS and CDR2 SASEGT. CDR3 sequence: CASSERGSYEQYF. The CDR3, as DNA: TGTGCCAGCAGTGAAAGGGGGTCCTACGAGCAGTACTTC.

This sequence joins TRBV28 and TRBJ1-1, with unresolved D. Germline loops: CDR1 MDHEN, CDR2 SYDVKM. The CDR3 consists of 17 residues. V lost 2 bases, J lost 3 bases, and 19 bases lay in between. Here the CDR3 DNA reads TGTGCCAGCAGTTTAACCTCCTTTCGCGGTAGGGACACTGAAGCTTTCTTT. Protein: CASSLTSFRGRDTEAFF.

The chain combines TRBV5-1 with TRBJ2-1, with 10 bases aligning to TRBD2. The length of the CDR3 is 14 residues. V was pared by 7 bases and J by 10 bases, with 11 bases of the junction left unmatched. CDR1 and CDR2 (germline): SGHRS, YFSETQ. The CDR3 reads CASRSTSGSGEQFF. CDR3 in DNA: TGCGCCAGCCGATCGACTAGCGGGTCTGGGGAGCAGTTCTTC.

The chain uses TRBV28 and TRBJ2-3; no clear D gene. In germline, CDR1 is MDHEN, CDR2 SYDVKM. This CDR3 is built from 13 residues. V was shortened by 2 bases and J by 6 bases, with 9 bases between the two germline ends. CDR3 sequence reads: CASSLRHTDTQYF. Here the CDR3 DNA reads TGTGCCAGCAGTTTAAGGCACACGGATACGCAGTATTTT.

The chain is built from TRBV27 and TRBJ2-3; no clear D. V was clipped by 8 bases and J by 7 bases, with 16 bases between them. This CDR3 spans 13 amino acids. Germline CDR1 MNHEY, CDR2 SMNVEV (reference sequence). The CDR3, as DNA: TGTGCCAGCTCCACCCATCCACACTATACGCAGTATTTT. Its translation: CASSTHPHYTQYF.

This rearrangement joins TRBV20-1 to TRBJ2-3; D unclear. V lost 6 bases and J 1 base, leaving 5 bases between the germline ends. CDR1 is DFQATT and CDR2 is SNEGSKA in the germline V gene (reference sequence). This CDR3 is built from 11 residues. The CDR3 bases are TGCAGTGCCCTACGCACAGATACGCAGTATTTT. It codes for CSALRTDTQYF.